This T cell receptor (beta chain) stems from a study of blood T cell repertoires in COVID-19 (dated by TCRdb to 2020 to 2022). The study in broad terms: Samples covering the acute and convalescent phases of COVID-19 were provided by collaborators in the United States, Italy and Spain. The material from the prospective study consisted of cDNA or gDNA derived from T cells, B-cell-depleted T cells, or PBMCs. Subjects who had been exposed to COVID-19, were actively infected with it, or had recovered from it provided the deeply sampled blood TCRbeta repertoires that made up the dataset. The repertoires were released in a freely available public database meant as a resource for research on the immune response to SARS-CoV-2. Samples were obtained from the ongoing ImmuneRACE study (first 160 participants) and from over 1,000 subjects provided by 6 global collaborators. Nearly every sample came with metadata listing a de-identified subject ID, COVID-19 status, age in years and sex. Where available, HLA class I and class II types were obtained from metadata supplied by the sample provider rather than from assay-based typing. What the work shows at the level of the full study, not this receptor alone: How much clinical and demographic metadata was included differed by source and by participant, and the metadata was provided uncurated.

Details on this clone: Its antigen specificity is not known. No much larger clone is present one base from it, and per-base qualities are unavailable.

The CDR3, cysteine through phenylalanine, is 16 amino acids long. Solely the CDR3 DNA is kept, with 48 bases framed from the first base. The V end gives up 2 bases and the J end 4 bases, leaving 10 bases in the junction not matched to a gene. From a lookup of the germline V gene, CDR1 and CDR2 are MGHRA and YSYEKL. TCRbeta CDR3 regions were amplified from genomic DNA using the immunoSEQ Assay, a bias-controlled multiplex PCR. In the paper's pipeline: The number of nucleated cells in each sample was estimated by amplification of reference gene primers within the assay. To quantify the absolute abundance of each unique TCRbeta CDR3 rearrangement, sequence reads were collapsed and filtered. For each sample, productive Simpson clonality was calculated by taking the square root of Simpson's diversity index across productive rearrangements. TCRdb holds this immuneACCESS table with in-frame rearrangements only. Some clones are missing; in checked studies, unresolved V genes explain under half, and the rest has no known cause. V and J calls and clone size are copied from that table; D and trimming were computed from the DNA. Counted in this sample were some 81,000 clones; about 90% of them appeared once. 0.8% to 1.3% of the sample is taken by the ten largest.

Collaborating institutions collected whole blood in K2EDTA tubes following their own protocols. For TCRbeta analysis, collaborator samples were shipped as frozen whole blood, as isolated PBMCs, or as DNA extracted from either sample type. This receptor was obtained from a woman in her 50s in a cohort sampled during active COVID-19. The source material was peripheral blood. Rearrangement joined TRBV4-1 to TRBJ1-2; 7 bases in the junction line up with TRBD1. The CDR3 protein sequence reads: CASSQPRGDRVYGYTF. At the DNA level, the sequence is TGCGCCAGCAGCCAACCTAGGGGGGACAGAGTCTATGGCTACACCTTC.